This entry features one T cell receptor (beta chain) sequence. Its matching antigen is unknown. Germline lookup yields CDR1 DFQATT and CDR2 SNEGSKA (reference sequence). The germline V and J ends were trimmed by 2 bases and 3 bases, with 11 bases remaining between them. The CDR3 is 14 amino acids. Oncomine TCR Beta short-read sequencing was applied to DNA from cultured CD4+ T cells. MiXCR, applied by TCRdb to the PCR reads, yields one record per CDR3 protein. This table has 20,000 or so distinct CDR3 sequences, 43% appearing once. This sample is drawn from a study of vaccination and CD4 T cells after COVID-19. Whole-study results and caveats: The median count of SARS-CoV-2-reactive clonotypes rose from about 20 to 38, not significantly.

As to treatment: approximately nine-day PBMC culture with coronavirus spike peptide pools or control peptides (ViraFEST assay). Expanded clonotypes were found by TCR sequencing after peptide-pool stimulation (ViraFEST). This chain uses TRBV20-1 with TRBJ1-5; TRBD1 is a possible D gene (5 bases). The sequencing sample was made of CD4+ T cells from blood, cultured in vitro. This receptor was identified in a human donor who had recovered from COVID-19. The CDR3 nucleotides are TGCAGTGCTAGACCGAGGGGCCTCAATCAGCCCCAGCATTTT. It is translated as CSARPRGLNQPQHF.